These 19 T cell receptor beta chains originate from one sample sequenced in a study of shared clonotypes between healthy human individuals. Naive CD8 cells lacked CD45RO and underwent positive selection for CCR7, leaving out terminally differentiated effector memory CD45RA+ cells. The data were produced by immunoSEQ multiplex PCR, yet TCRdb's version contains in-frame clones alone and is incomplete. The profile covers some 2 million clones, with around 96% appearing a single time and 1% to 1.5% taken by the ten largest. Sequenced material: naive CD8+ T cells sorted from blood. The receptors here all came from a man aged 18-30 years in good health.

J is TRBJ2-7 and V is TRBV27, with D possibly called TRBD1 or TRBD2 (6 bases each). This CDR3 spans 17 amino acids. From germline, CDR1 is MNHEY and CDR2 SMNVEV (reference sequence). Trimming removed 4 bases from V and 4 bases from J, with 23 bases in between. CDR3 coding DNA: TGTGCCAGCAGTTGGGGGGCCGGGTCAGGGAGAGGGTACGAGCAGTACTTC. Its protein product is CASSWGAGSGRGYEQYF.

J is TRBJ2-7 and V is TRBV7-2; no clear D gene. The V end lost 3 bases, the J end lost 3 bases, and 12 bases lay between the germline ends. CDR3 length: 14 amino acids. Per germline, CDR1 SGHTA and CDR2 FQGNSA. CDR3 coding DNA: TGTGCCAGCAGCTTCTCTCCGAATAACTACGAGCAGTACTTC. Protein product: CASSFSPNNYEQYF.

The chain has TRBV10-1 and TRBJ1-3; D is unresolved. Trimming pared 10 bases from V and 1 base from J, leaving 11 bases between. The CDR3 consists of 13 residues. Germline CDR1 and CDR2: WNHNN and SYGVQD (reference sequence). The CDR3 region has the DNA TGCGCCACCGTCCCGGGGTCTGGAAACACCATATATTTT. The encoded protein is CATVPGSGNTIYF.

The gene calls are TRBV19 and TRBJ1-5, with no clear D. This CDR3 is built from 15 residues. Deletions cut 5 bases from V and 3 bases from J, with 14 bases between. Germline CDR1 is LNHDA and CDR2 is SQIVND (reference sequence). The CDR3 loop is CASSPHDGLNQPQHF. CDR3 DNA: TGTGCCAGTAGTCCCCACGACGGACTCAATCAGCCCCAGCATTTT. The full variable domain, completed using reference TRBV19 and TRBJ1-5, is DGGITQSPKYLFRKEGQNVTLSCEQNLNHDAMYWYRQDPGQGLRLIYYSQIVNDFQKGDIAEGYSVSREKKESFPLTVTSAQKNPTAFYLCASSPHDGLNQPQHFGDGTRLSIL.

The chain joins TRBV9 to TRBJ1-4, with D perhaps TRBD1 (5 bases). Germline CDR1 and CDR2: SGDLS and YYNGEE. The CDR3 spans 16 residues. V lost 3 bases and J 2 bases, leaving 14 bases between the germline ends. The CDR3 DNA is TGTGCCAGCAGCGGAGGCTGGGGGGGGACTAATGAAAAACTGTTTTTT. Amino acid sequence: CASSGGWGGTNEKLFF. The complete variable domain, with remaining parts taken from reference TRBV9 and TRBJ1-4, reads DSGVTQTPKHLITATGQRVTLRCSPRSGDLSVYWYQQSLDQGLQFLIQYYNGEERAKGNILERFSAQQFPDLHSELNLSSLELGDSALYFCASSGGWGGTNEKLFFGSGTQLSVL.

CDR3 loop: CASSVGALPGNSPLHF. The DNA of the CDR3 is TGTGCCAGCAGCGTAGGGGCCCTGCCGGGGAATTCACCCCTCCACTTT. The rearrangement uses TRBV9 and TRBJ1-6; D gene ambiguous. The V gene's germline CDR1 is SGDLS and CDR2 YYNGEE. V dropped 0 bases and J dropped 7 bases, with 14 bases sitting between them. This CDR3 has 16 amino acids.

The chain has TRBV6-5 and TRBJ2-3; D not certain. V was cut by 2 bases and J by 4 bases, with 7 bases left in between. Germline V gene sequence: CDR1 MNHEY, CDR2 SVGAGI. The CDR3 loop spans 13 amino acids. The CDR3 DNA is TGTGCCAGCAGTTACCTCGAGCCAGATACGCAGTATTTT. Translating it yields CASSYLEPDTQYF.

The chain is built from TRBV4-1 and TRBJ1-3, with D possibly TRBD1 on 5 matching bases. Germline loops: CDR1 MGHRA, CDR2 YSYEKL. The CDR3 spans 14 residues. Trimming stripped 3 bases from V and 7 bases from J, with 13 bases between. The CDR3 loop is CASSQPGLGNTIYF. CDR3 coding DNA: TGCGCCAGCAGCCAGCCGGGACTCGGGAACACCATATATTTT.

The chain recombines TRBV18 with TRBJ2-1, with D perhaps TRBD1 (6 bases). The germline V and J ends were trimmed by 3 bases and 4 bases, with 13 bases remaining between them. The germline V gene encodes CDR1 KGHSH and CDR2 LQKENI. The CDR3 sequence is 15 residues long. In DNA, the CDR3 is TGTGCCAGCTCACCCCCGGGACAACGATACAATGAGCAGTTCTTC. Translating gives CASSPPGQRYNEQFF.

The chain links TRBV11-2 to TRBJ2-1, with a possible D match to TRBD1 (6 bases). The germline V and J ends were trimmed by 5 bases and 8 bases, with 10 bases remaining between them. This CDR3 has 12 amino acids. The germline gives CDR1 SGHAT, CDR2 FQNNGV. The CDR3 DNA sequence: TGTGCCAGCAGCCACAGGGTCCATGAGCAGTTCTTC. Translation: CASSHRVHEQFF.

The rearrangement joins TRBV29-1 to TRBJ1-2, with D possibly TRBD1 on 5 matching bases. V was cut by 1 base and J by 5 bases, with 14 bases left in between. This CDR3 is 14 amino acids long. The germline V gene encodes CDR1 SQVTM and CDR2 ANQGSEA. CDR3 residues: CSVEVGGRAYGYTF. Here the CDR3 DNA reads TGCAGCGTTGAAGTCGGGGGACGGGCTTATGGCTACACCTTC.

The chain links TRBV5-8 to TRBJ2-1; D unresolved. The CDR3 loop spans 14 amino acids. Looked up from germline, CDR1 is SGHTS and CDR2 is YDEGEE. The germline V and J ends were trimmed by 1 base and 0 bases, with 5 bases remaining between them. Here the CDR3 DNA reads TGTGCCAGCAGCTTGTATAGCTCCTACAATGAGCAGTTCTTC. Translated: CASSLYSSYNEQFF.

The chain couples TRBV28 to TRBJ1-5; D unresolved. V was pared by 5 bases and J by 4 bases, with 12 bases between. CDR1 and CDR2 from the germline V gene are MDHEN and SYDVKM. This CDR3 contains 14 residues. The CDR3 DNA follows: TGTGCCAGCAGTGAGCCAGGCCTGAATCAGCCCCAGCATTTT. This sequence encodes CASSEPGLNQPQHF.

The chain is built from TRBV7-2 and TRBJ2-1; 7 positions match TRBD2. CDR1 and CDR2 from the germline V gene are SGHTA and FQGNSA. The ends lost 3 bases at V and 15 bases at J; junction bases unmatched: 14. The CDR3 runs 14 residues. The CDR3 sequence is CASSLNARERDWFF. The CDR3, as DNA: TGTGCCAGCAGCTTGAATGCTAGGGAGCGGGATTGGTTCTTC. Variable domain in full (rest from reference TRBV7-2 and TRBJ2-1): GAGVSQSPSNKVTEKGKDVELRCDPISGHTALYWYRQSLGQGLEFLIYFQGNSAPDKSGLPSDRFSAERTGGSVSTLTIQRTQQEDSAVYLCASSLNARERDWFFGPGTRLTVL.

The rearrangement links TRBV7-9 to TRBJ2-2, with a tentative D call TRBD1 (6 bases). The CDR3 has 14 residues. Germline CDR1 SEHNR, CDR2 FQNEAQ (reference sequence). The V end lost 3 bases, the J end lost 7 bases, and 12 bases lay between the germline ends. The CDR3: CASSLSGANGELFF. For the CDR3, the DNA is TGTGCCAGCAGCTTGTCAGGGGCTAACGGGGAGCTGTTTTTT.

The chain employs TRBV5-4 and TRBJ2-1; no reliable D call. The CDR3 extends over 18 amino acids. Trimming removed 3 bases at V and 1 base at J, with 20 bases between. Germline assignment: CDR1 SGHNT and CDR2 YYREEE (reference sequence). The CDR3 coding sequence is TGTGCCAGCAGCTCCCTCCCACCGTCTCTACTTTCCTACAATGAGCAGTTCTTC. Amino acids: CASSSLPPSLLSYNEQFF.

The V and J genes are TRBV7-9 and TRBJ2-5, with D possibly matching TRBD1 (5 bases). CDR1 and CDR2 from the germline V gene are SEHNR and FQNEAQ (reference sequence). Trimming removed 0 bases from V and 3 bases from J, with 17 bases in between. This CDR3 has 17 amino acids. CDR3 loop: CASSLALLNRREETQYF. Here the CDR3 DNA reads TGTGCCAGCAGCTTAGCCTTGCTGAACCGCAGGGAAGAGACCCAGTACTTC.

This chain joins TRBV28 and TRBJ2-3, with D uncertain. In germline, CDR1 is MDHEN, CDR2 SYDVKM. This CDR3 is 14 amino acids long. Trimming cost V 3 bases and J 3 bases, with 10 bases left between them. The CDR3 region has the DNA TGTGCCAGCAGTTTTTTTAGTTCGACAGATACGCAGTATTTT. This codes for CASSFFSSTDTQYF.

J is TRBJ2-5 and V is TRBV5-1; D remains ambiguous. This CDR3 contains 14 residues. Germline V gives CDR1 SGHRS, CDR2 YFSETQ. V was pared by 3 bases and J by 5 bases, with 14 bases between. The CDR3 DNA reads TGCGCCAGCAGCTGGGATTTCACGGAGGAGACCCAGTACTTC. Translating it yields CASSWDFTEETQYF.